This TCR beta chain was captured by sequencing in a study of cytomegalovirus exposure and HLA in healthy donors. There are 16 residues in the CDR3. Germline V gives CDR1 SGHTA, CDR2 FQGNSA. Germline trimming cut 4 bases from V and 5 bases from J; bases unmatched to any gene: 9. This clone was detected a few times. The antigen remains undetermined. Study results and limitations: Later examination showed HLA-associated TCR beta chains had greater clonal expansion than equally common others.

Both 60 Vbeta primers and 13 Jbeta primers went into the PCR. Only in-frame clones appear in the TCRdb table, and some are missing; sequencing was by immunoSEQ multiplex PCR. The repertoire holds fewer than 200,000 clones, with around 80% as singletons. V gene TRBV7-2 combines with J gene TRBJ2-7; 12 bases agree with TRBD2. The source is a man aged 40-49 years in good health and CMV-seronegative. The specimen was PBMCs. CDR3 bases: TGTGCCAGCAGCTCCCTACTAGCGGGGGGCCGAAACGAGCAGTACTTC. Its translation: CASSSLLAGGRNEQYF.